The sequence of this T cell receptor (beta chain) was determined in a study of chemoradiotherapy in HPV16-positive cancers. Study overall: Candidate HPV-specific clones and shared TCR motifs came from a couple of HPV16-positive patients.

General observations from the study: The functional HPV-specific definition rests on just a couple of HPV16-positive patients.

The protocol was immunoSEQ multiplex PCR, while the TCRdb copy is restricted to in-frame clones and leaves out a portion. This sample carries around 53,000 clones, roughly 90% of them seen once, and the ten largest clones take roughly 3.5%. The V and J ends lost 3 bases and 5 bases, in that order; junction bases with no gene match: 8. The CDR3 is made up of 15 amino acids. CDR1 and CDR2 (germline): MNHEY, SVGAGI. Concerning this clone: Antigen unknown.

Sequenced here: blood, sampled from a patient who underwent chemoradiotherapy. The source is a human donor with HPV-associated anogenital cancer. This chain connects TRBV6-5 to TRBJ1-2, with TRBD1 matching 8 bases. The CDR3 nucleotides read TGTGCCAGCAGTTATAACGGCAGGGGGCGTTATGGCTACACCTTC. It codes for CASSYNGRGRYGYTF.